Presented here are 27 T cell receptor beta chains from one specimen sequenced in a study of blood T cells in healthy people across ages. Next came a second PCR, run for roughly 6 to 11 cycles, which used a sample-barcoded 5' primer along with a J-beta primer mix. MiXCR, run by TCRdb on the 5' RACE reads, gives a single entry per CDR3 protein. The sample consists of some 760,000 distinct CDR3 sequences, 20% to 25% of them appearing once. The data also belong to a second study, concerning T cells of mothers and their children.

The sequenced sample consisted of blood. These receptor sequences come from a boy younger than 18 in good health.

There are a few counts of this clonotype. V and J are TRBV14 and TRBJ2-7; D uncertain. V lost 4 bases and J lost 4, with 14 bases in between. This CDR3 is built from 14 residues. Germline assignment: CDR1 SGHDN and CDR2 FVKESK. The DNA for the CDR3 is TGTGCCAGCAGCCCCCTAGGACGAGCGTACGAGCAGTACTTC. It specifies CASSPLGRAYEQYF.

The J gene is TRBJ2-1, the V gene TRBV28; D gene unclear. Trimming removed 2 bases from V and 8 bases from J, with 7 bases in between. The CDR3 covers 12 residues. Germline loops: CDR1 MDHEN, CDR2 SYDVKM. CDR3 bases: TGTGCCAGCAGTTTAGAATTCGATGAGCAGTTCTTC. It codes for CASSLEFDEQFF. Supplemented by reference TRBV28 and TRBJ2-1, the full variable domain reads DVKVTQSSRYLVKRTGEKVFLECVQDMDHENMFWYRQDPGLGLRLIYFSYDVKMKEKGDIPEGYSVSREKKERFSLILESASTNQTSMYLCASSLEFDEQFFGPGTRLTVL.

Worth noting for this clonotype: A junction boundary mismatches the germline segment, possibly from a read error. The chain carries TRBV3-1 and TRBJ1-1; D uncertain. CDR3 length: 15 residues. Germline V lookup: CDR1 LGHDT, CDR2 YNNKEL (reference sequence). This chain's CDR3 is CAQENRAAVNTEAFF. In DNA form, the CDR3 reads TGTGCCCAGGAAAACCGGGCAGCGGTGAACACTGAAGCCTTCTTT.

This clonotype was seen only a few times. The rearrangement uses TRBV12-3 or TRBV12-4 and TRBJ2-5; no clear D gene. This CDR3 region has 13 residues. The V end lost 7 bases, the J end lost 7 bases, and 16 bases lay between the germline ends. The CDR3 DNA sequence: TGTGCCAGCACCACTGAGCGCCCGGGGACCCAGTACTTC. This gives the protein CASTTERPGTQYF.

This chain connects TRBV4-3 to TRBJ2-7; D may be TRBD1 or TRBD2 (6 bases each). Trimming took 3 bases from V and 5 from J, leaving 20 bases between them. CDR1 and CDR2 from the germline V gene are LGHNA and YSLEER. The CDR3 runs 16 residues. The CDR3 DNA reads TGCGCCAGCAGCCAGGATCCCTCGGGGGCGACTAACGAGCAGTACTTC. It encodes CASSQDPSGATNEQYF.

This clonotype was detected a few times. As DNA, the CDR3 is TGTGCCAGCAGCTTAGACAGGGTGGACTATGGCTACACCTTC. Encoded protein: CASSLDRVDYGYTF. This chain connects TRBV7-8 to TRBJ1-2; tentatively, D is TRBD1 (6 bases). This CDR3 is 14 amino acids long. The V and J ends lost 1 base and 3 bases respectively, with 9 bases between them. CDR1 and CDR2 from the germline V gene are SGHVS and FQNEAQ.

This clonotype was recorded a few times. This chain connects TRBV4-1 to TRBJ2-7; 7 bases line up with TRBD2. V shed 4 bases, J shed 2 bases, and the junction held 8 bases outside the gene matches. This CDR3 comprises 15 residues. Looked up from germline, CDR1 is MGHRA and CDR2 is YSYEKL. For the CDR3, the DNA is TGCGCCAGCAGCCGCGAGGCGGGAGCCCCCTACGAGCAGTACTTC. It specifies CASSREAGAPYEQYF.

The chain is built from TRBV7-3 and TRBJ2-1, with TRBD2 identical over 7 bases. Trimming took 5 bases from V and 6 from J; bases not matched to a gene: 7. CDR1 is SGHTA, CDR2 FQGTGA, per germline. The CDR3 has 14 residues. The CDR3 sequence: CASSLGTTSNEQFF. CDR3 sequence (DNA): TGTGCCAGCAGCCTAGGGACTACCAGCAATGAGCAGTTCTTC. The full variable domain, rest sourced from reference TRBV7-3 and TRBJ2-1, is GAGVSQTPSNKVTEKGKYVELRCDPISGHTALYWYRQSLGQGPEFLIYFQGTGAADDSGLPNDRFFAVRPEGSVSTLKIQRTERGDSAVYLCASSLGTTSNEQFFGPGTRLTVL.

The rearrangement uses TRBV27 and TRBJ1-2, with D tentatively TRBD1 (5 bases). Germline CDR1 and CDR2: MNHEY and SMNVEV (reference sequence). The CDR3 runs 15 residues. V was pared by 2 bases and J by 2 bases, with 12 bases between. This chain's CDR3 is CASSLGTSSNYGYTF. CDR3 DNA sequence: TGTGCCAGCAGTTTAGGGACCTCCTCCAACTATGGCTACACCTTC.

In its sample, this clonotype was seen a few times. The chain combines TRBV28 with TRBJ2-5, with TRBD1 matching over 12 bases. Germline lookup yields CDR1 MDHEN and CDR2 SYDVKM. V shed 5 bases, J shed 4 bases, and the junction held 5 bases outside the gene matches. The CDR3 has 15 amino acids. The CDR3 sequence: CASSSRDRGRETQYF. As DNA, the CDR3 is TGTGCCAGCAGTAGCCGGGACAGGGGGCGAGAGACCCAGTACTTC.

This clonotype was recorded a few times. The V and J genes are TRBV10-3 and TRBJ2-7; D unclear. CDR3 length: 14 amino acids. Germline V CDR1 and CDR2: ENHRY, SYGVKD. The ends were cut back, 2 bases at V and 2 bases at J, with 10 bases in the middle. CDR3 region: CAISEAGRPYEQYF. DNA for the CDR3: TGTGCCATCAGTGAGGCAGGTAGGCCCTACGAGCAGTACTTC.

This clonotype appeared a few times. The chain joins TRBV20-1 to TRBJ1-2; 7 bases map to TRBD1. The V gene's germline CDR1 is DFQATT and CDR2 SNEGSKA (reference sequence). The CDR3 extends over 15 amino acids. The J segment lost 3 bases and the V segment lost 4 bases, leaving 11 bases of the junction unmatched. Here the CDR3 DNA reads TGCAGTGCTACCTCATACGGGGACAGCTACTATGGCTACACCTTC. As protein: CSATSYGDSYYGYTF.

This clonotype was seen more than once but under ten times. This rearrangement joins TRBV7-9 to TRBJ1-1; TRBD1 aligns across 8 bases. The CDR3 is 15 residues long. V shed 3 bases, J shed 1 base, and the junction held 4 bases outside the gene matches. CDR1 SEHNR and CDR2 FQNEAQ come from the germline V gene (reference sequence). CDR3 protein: CASSFSGGRNTEAFF. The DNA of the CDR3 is TGTGCCAGCAGCTTTTCAGGGGGCCGGAACACTGAAGCTTTCTTT. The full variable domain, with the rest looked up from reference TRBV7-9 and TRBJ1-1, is DTGVSQNPRHKITKRGQNVTFRCDPISEHNRLYWYRQTLGQGPEFLTYFQNEAQLEKSRLLSDRFSAERPKGSFSTLEIQRTEQGDSAMYLCASSFSGGRNTEAFFGQGTRLTVV.

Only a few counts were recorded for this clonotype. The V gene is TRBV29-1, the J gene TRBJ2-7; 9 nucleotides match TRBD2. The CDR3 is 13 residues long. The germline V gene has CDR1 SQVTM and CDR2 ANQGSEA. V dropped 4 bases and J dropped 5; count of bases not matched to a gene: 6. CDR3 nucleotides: TGCAGCGTTGCTGGCGGGAGGGAGCACGAGCAGTACTTC. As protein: CSVAGGREHEQYF.

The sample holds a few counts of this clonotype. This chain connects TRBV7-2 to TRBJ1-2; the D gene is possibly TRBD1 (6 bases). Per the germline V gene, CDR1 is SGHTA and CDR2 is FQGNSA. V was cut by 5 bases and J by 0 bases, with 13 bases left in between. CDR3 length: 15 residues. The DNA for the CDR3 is TGTGCCAGCAGCCTTTTTTCAGGGGCTAACTATGGCTACACCTTC. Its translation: CASSLFSGANYGYTF.

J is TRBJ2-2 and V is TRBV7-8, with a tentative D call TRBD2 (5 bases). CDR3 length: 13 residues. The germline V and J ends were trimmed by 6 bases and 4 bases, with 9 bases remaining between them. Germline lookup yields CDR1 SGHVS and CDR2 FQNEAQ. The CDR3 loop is CASRPEVTGELFF. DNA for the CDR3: TGTGCCAGCAGACCGGAGGTCACCGGGGAGCTGTTTTTT.

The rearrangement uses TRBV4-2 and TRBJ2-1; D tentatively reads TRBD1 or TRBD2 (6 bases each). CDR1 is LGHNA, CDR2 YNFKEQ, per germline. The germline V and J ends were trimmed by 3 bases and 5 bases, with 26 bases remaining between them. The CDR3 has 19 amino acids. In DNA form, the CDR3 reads TGTGCCAGCAGCCACGAGGGGGGACACCTGTCCGTCGGAGACAATGAGCAGTTCTTC. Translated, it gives CASSHEGGHLSVGDNEQFF.

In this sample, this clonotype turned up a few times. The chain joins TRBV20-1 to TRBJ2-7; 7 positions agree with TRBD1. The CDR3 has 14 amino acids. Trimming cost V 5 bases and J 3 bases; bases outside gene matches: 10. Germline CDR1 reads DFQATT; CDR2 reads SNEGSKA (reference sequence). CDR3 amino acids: CSAYDRDAFYEQYF. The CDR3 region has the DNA TGCAGTGCTTACGACAGGGATGCTTTCTACGAGCAGTACTTC.

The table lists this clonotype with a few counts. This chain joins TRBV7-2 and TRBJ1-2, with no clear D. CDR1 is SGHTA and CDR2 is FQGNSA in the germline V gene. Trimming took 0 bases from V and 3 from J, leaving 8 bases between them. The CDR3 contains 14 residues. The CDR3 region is CASSLAGNYYGYTF. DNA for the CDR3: TGTGCCAGCAGCTTAGCCGGCAACTACTATGGCTACACCTTC.

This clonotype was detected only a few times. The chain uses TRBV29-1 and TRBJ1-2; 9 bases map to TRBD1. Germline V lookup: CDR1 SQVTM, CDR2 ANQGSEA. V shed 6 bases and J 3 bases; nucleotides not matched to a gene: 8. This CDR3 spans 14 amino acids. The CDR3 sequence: CSVADRGKDYGYTF. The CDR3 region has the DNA TGCAGCGTCGCCGACAGGGGGAAAGACTATGGCTACACCTTC.

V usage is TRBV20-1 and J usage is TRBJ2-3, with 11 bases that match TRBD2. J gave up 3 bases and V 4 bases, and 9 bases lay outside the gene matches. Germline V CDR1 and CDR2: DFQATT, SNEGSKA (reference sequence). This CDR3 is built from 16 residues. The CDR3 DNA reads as TGCAGTGCTATCCCTAGCGGGGGGCCGGGAACAGATACGCAGTATTTT. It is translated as CSAIPSGGPGTDTQYF.

CDR3 loop: CASSQVRASAGGYTF. CDR3 bases: TGTGCCAGCAGCCAAGTTCGCGCTTCGGCGGGGGGCTACACCTTC. This sequence joins TRBV3-1 and TRBJ1-2; D not certain. CDR3 length equals 15 residues. Trimming cost V 1 base and J 8 bases, with 17 bases left between them. Germline values: CDR1 LGHDT, CDR2 YNNKEL (reference sequence).

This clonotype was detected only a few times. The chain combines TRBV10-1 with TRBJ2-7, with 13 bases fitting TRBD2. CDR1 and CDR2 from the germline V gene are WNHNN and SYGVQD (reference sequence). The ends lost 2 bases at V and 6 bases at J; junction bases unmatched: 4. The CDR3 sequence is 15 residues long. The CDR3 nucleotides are TGCGCCAGCAGTGAGAGGACTAGCGGGAGAGGCGAGCAGTACTTC. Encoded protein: CASSERTSGRGEQYF.

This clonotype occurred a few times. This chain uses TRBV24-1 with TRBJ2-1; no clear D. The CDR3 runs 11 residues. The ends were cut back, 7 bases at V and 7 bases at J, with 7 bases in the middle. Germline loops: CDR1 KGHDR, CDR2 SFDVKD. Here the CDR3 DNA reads TGTGCCACCAGCTCGAAAAATGAGCAGTTCTTC. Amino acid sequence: CATSSKNEQFF.

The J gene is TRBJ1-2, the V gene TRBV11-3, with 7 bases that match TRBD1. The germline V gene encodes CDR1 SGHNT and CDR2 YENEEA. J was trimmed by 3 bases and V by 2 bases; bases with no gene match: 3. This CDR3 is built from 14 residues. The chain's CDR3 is CASSLPGQYYGYTF. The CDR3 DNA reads TGTGCCAGCAGCTTACCGGGACAGTACTATGGCTACACCTTC.

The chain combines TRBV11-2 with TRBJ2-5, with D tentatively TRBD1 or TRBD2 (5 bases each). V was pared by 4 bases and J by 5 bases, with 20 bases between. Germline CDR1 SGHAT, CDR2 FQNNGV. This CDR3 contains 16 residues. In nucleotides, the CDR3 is TGTGCCAGCAGCTGGATGGCGGGCTTGAAGGGGGAGACCCAGTACTTC. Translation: CASSWMAGLKGETQYF.

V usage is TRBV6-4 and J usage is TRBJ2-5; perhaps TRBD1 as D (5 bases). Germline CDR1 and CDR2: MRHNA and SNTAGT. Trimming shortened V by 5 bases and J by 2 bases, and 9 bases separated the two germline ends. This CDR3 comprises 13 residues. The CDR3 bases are TGTGCCAGCAGTCGACAGTTGCAAGAGACCCAGTACTTC. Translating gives CASSRQLQETQYF.